The 27 T cell receptor beta chains listed next were all sequenced from one sample in a study of blood T cell repertoires in COVID-19. Using immunoSEQ multiplex PCR, the repertoire was profiled, and TCRdb retains in-frame clones only, with some absent. Here the sample spans about 100,000 clones, 80% to 95% being singletons. The sample comprised peripheral blood. The source is a man over 45 with active COVID-19.

CDR3 residues: CASSLQRSSYNEQFF. The DNA for the CDR3 is TGTGCCAGTAGTCTTCAGCGGAGCTCCTACAATGAGCAGTTCTTC. The chain joins TRBV19 to TRBJ2-1; tentatively, D is TRBD2 (5 bases). Trimming pared 5 bases from V and 0 bases from J, leaving 11 bases between. CDR3 length equals 15 residues. CDR1 LNHDA and CDR2 SQIVND come from the germline V gene (reference sequence). Based on the CDR3 plus reference TRBV19 and TRBJ2-1, the full variable domain is DGGITQSPKYLFRKEGQNVTLSCEQNLNHDAMYWYRQDPGQGLRLIYYSQIVNDFQKGDIAEGYSVSREKKESFPLTVTSAQKNPTAFYLCASSLQRSSYNEQFFGPGTRLTVL.

This sequence joins TRBV5-4 and TRBJ1-4, with D perhaps TRBD1 (5 bases). Germline V gives CDR1 SGHNT, CDR2 YYREEE (reference sequence). V gave up 0 bases and J gave up 8 bases, with 11 bases separating them. This CDR3 comprises 14 residues. The DNA of the CDR3 is TGTGCCAGCAGCTTGGCCACGGAGGGGGAAAAACTGTTTTTT. Protein sequence: CASSLATEGEKLFF.

The chain combines TRBV19 with TRBJ1-5; 7 bases are shared with TRBD1. J lost 6 bases, V lost 5 bases, and 10 bases had no gene match. This CDR3 is 15 amino acids long. Germline lookup yields CDR1 LNHDA and CDR2 SQIVND (reference sequence). This CDR3 is CASSLRQGLTQPQHF. For the CDR3, the DNA is TGTGCCAGTAGTTTACGACAGGGACTCACTCAGCCCCAGCATTTT. Supplemented by reference TRBV19 and TRBJ1-5, the full variable domain reads DGGITQSPKYLFRKEGQNVTLSCEQNLNHDAMYWYRQDPGQGLRLIYYSQIVNDFQKGDIAEGYSVSREKKESFPLTVTSAQKNPTAFYLCASSLRQGLTQPQHFGDGTRLSIL.

This chain links TRBV20-1 with TRBJ1-2; 9 bases line up with TRBD1. The J segment lost 2 bases and the V segment lost 4 bases, leaving 5 bases of the junction unmatched. Germline CDR1 reads DFQATT; CDR2 reads SNEGSKA (reference sequence). CDR3 length: 14 amino acids. CDR3 sequence reads: CSANDRGKNYGYTF. The CDR3 coding sequence is TGCAGTGCTAATGACAGGGGGAAAAACTATGGCTACACCTTC.

The CDR3 spells CASSRTPTGGTEAFF. Written as DNA, the CDR3 is TGTGCCAGCAGCCGTACACCAACAGGGGGCACTGAAGCTTTCTTT. The V call is TRBV5-4, the J call TRBJ1-1, with 8 bases that match TRBD1. Germline V gene data show CDR1 as SGHNT and CDR2 as YYREEE (reference sequence). The CDR3 runs 15 residues. The V gene end was trimmed by 4 bases and the J gene end by 4 bases; junction bases not matched to a gene: 9.

The chain joins TRBV29-1 to TRBJ2-7; TRBD1 is a possible D gene (5 bases). Looked up from germline, CDR1 is SQVTM and CDR2 is ANQGSEA. V was cut by 4 bases and J by 3 bases, with 10 bases left in between. CDR3 length: 12 residues. The CDR3 DNA reads as TGCAGCGTTGGACAGAGTGGCTACGAGCAGTACTTC. Translated: CSVGQSGYEQYF.

This sequence joins TRBV5-1 and TRBJ2-1; D not resolved. Trimming stripped 3 bases from V and 5 bases from J, with 3 bases between. The length of the CDR3 is 11 residues. CDR1 and CDR2 (germline): SGHRS, YFSETQ. The CDR3 sequence: CASSSDNEQFF. The CDR3 region has the DNA TGCGCCAGCAGCTCAGACAATGAGCAGTTCTTC.

The genes are TRBV20-1 and TRBJ1-1, with D hard to call. V lost 3 bases and J lost 8, with 10 bases in between. CDR1 is DFQATT, CDR2 SNEGSKA, per germline (reference sequence). The CDR3 extends over 11 amino acids. In nucleotides, the CDR3 is TGCAGTGCTAGGAAGACGGAGGAAGCTTTCTTT. Protein: CSARKTEEAFF.

This chain joins TRBV5-1 and TRBJ2-5, with D maybe TRBD2 (7 bases). Germline loops: CDR1 SGHRS, CDR2 YFSETQ. V was shortened by 8 bases and J by 2 bases, with 16 bases between the two germline ends. The CDR3 has 14 residues. This chain's CDR3 is CASERGAGQETQYF. The CDR3 DNA sequence: TGCGCCAGTGAACGGGGGGCCGGACAAGAGACCCAGTACTTC.

The chain carries TRBV12-5 and TRBJ2-1; 10 bases line up with TRBD2. The germline V gene encodes CDR1 LGHNT and CDR2 FRNRAP. V trimming: 5 bases; J trimming: 7 bases; junction bases outside the gene matches: 8. There are 15 residues in the CDR3. The CDR3 reads CASGRSGGAWNEQFF. The CDR3 region has the DNA TGTGCTAGTGGTAGAAGCGGGGGGGCGTGGAATGAGCAGTTCTTC. Full variable domain (missing parts from reference TRBV12-5 and TRBJ2-1): DARVTQTPRHKVTEMGQEVTMRCQPILGHNTVFWYRQTMMQGLELLAYFRNRAPLDDSGMPKDRFSAEMPDATLATLKIQPSEPRDSAVYFCASGRSGGAWNEQFFGPGTRLTVL.

The CDR3 nucleotides read TGTGCCAGCAACAAACGACAGGGCGCCACTAACTATGGCTACACCTTC. Residues: CASNKRQGATNYGYTF. The chain has TRBV6-6 and TRBJ1-2; the match to TRBD1 covers 7 bases. In germline, CDR1 is MNHNY, CDR2 SVGAGI (reference sequence). Trimming at V came to 7 bases and at J to 0 bases, leaving 11 bases not matched to a gene. This CDR3 is built from 16 residues.

The gene calls are TRBV5-6 and TRBJ2-1; 12 bases are a match to TRBD2. Germline lookup yields CDR1 SGHDT and CDR2 YYEEEE. The CDR3 is 16 amino acids. V shed 0 bases, J shed 9 bases, and the junction held 7 bases outside the gene matches. This CDR3 reads CASSLALAGGPGEQFF. As DNA, the CDR3 is TGTGCCAGCAGCTTGGCGCTAGCGGGGGGGCCCGGTGAGCAGTTCTTC.

The J gene is TRBJ2-5, the V gene TRBV7-6; 8 bases agree with TRBD2. The CDR3 loop spans 14 amino acids. The V segment lost 3 bases and the J segment 2 bases; nucleotides outside the gene matches: 2. Per germline, CDR1 SGHVS and CDR2 FNYEAQ. This CDR3 is CASSFGGAQETQYF. For the CDR3, the DNA is TGTGCCAGCAGCTTCGGGGGGGCTCAAGAGACCCAGTACTTC.

The table lists this clone with a count of one. The chain has TRBV5-5 and TRBJ2-1, with a tentative D call TRBD1 (6 bases). V lost 6 bases to trimming and J lost 3 bases, with 16 bases between them. Germline CDR1 SGHKS, CDR2 YYEKEE (reference sequence). This CDR3 has 15 residues. CDR3 bases: TGTGCCAGCACCGGATCGGGACAAGTCTACAATGAGCAGTTCTTC. Its protein is CASTGSGQVYNEQFF.

Notes on this clone: The germline gene is not matched at one end of the junction; a read error may be the cause. The chain joins TRBV12-3 or TRBV12-4 to TRBJ2-7, with TRBD1 matching over 7 bases. CDR3 length: 12 amino acids. Written as DNA, the CDR3 is TGTGCCAGCAGGCCGGGACAGAGGAGAATTCGGTTC. Protein: CASRPGQRRIRF.

The CDR3 DNA sequence: TGCGCCAGCAGCACTGACAGTTCGGGCTACACCTTC. It translates to CASSTDSSGYTF. The chain joins TRBV5-1 to TRBJ1-2; D perhaps matches TRBD1 (5 bases). V shed 4 bases and J shed 8 bases, with 12 bases lying between them. Germline assignment: CDR1 SGHRS and CDR2 YFSETQ. This CDR3 region has 12 residues.

The chain employs TRBV7-7 and TRBJ2-3; 10 positions match TRBD2. The CDR3 loop spans 15 amino acids. Losses at the gene ends were 4 bases for V and 6 bases for J; bases not matched to a gene: 7. Germline CDR1 and CDR2: SSHAT and FNYEAQ (reference sequence). The CDR3 protein is CASSSSSGGGDTQYF. CDR3 DNA sequence: TGTGCCAGCAGCTCCTCTAGCGGGGGTGGCGATACGCAGTATTTT.

The gene calls are TRBV9 and TRBJ1-6, with a tentative D call TRBD1 (5 bases). Germline V gives CDR1 SGDLS, CDR2 YYNGEE. The V gene lost 0 bases and the J gene lost 7 bases, with 11 bases spanning the gap. There are 15 residues in the CDR3. The DNA for the CDR3 is TGTGCCAGCAGCGTAGATGCAGGGTTCAATTCACCCCTCCACTTT. It specifies CASSVDAGFNSPLHF.

The genes are TRBV7-9 and TRBJ2-7, with D possibly TRBD1 on 6 matching bases. The V and J ends lost 0 bases and 3 bases respectively, with 9 bases between them. Germline loops: CDR1 SEHNR, CDR2 FQNEAQ (reference sequence). The CDR3 runs 14 residues. CDR3 nucleotides: TGTGCCAGCAGCTTAGCTTCACAGGGCTACGAGCAGTACGTC. This sequence encodes CASSLASQGYEQYV.

V gene TRBV11-2 combines with J gene TRBJ2-2; no clear D. Trimming took 3 bases from V and 7 from J, leaving 9 bases between them. From germline, CDR1 is SGHAT and CDR2 FQNNGV. The CDR3 runs 13 residues. The CDR3 here is CASSFVSGGELFF. In nucleotides, the CDR3 is TGTGCCAGCAGCTTTGTCTCCGGCGGGGAGCTGTTTTTT.

The rearrangement links TRBV7-2 to TRBJ1-2, with 8 bases aligning to TRBD1. There are 14 residues in the CDR3. The junction had 5 bases not matched to a gene; V was cut back by 5 bases and J by 3 bases. Germline V gene sequence: CDR1 SGHTA, CDR2 FQGNSA. In nucleotides, the CDR3 is TGTGCCAGCAGCCCTCGACAGGGGCACTATGGCTACACCTTC. The encoded protein is CASSPRQGHYGYTF.

The rearrangement joins TRBV5-5 to TRBJ2-7; D gene uncertain. This CDR3 spans 12 amino acids. The V and J ends lost 0 bases and 4 bases respectively, with 5 bases between them. Germline V lookup: CDR1 SGHKS, CDR2 YYEKEE (reference sequence). CDR3: CASSLGAYEQYF. In DNA, the CDR3 is TGTGCCAGCAGCTTGGGGGCATACGAGCAGTACTTC.

The CDR3 is CASSSLAVYNEQFF. The CDR3 DNA reads as TGTGCCAGCAGCTCCCTAGCGGTCTACAATGAGCAGTTCTTC. The chain joins TRBV5-8 to TRBJ2-1; 7 bases map to TRBD2. CDR1 is SGHTS and CDR2 is YDEGEE in the germline V gene. The CDR3 has 14 amino acids. V dropped 3 bases and J dropped 3; count of bases not matched to a gene: 3.

The V and J genes are TRBV6-2 or TRBV6-3 and TRBJ1-5, with 9 bases lining up with TRBD1. In germline, CDR1 is MNHEY, CDR2 SVGEGT. The CDR3 is made up of 14 amino acids. Trimming removed 6 bases from V and 7 bases from J; junction bases left unmatched: 7. The CDR3 region has the DNA TGTGCCAGCAGCCGGGACAGGGCAGGCCAGCCCCAGCATTTT. It translates to CASSRDRAGQPQHF.

The V gene is TRBV18, the J gene TRBJ2-1; D is undetermined. The CDR3 runs 15 residues. Trimming pared 1 base from V and 2 bases from J, leaving 9 bases between. The germline V gene has CDR1 KGHSH and CDR2 LQKENI. The DNA of the CDR3 is TGTGCCAGCTCACCACTTGGTGAGGCCTACAATGAGCAGTTCTTC. This gives the protein CASSPLGEAYNEQFF.

This clone was detected a few times. The chain couples TRBV12-5 to TRBJ2-4; TRBD2 is a possible D gene (6 bases). The CDR3 contains 15 residues. Germline V gene lookup returns CDR1 LGHNT and CDR2 FRNRAP. V was trimmed by 7 bases and J by 3 bases, leaving 16 bases between them. The DNA for the CDR3 is TGTGCTAGTGCCCGGGAGCGGAAGGGCAAAAACATTCAGTACTTC. Translated: CASARERKGKNIQYF.

The V and J genes are TRBV10-2 and TRBJ2-5, with 7 bases lining up with TRBD1. CDR1 is WSHSY and CDR2 is SAAADI in the germline V gene. After removal of 5 bases from V and 7 bases from J, the junction contained 7 bases not matched to a gene. This CDR3 is built from 13 residues. DNA of the CDR3: TGCGCCAGCAGTACAGGGGTCCCCAGGACCCAGTACTTC. It encodes CASSTGVPRTQYF.